This record looks at one TCR beta chain sequence and its context. The target antigen is unknown. Between the trimmed V and J ends, which lost 4 bases and 0 bases, there was a span of 14 bases. The germline V gene encodes CDR1 SGHNT and CDR2 YYREEE (reference sequence). This CDR3 is built from 16 residues. This sample was included in a study of cytomegalovirus exposure and HLA in healthy donors. Study-wide findings and caveats: Among TCR sequences, most were rare, though some public TCRs appeared in many donors.

Only in-frame clones appear in the TCRdb table, and some are missing; sequencing was by immunoSEQ multiplex PCR. The sample carries about 73,000 clones, 70% to 90% recorded once. The sequence was collected from a woman aged 18 to 35 in good health and CMV-seropositive. The sequenced sample consisted of PBMCs. The V gene is TRBV5-4, the J gene TRBJ2-1; maybe TRBD1 (5 bases). This CDR3 reads CASSLQGHSSYNEQFF. The CDR3 DNA follows: TGTGCCAGCAGCCTCCAGGGCCATAGCTCCTACAATGAGCAGTTCTTC.